What follows are 9 T cell receptor beta chains derived from one specimen sequenced in a study of blood T cell repertoires in COVID-19. Using immunoSEQ multiplex PCR, the repertoire was profiled, and TCRdb retains in-frame clones only, with some absent. The data show 300,000 to 400,000 clones, roughly 85% seen once. The specimen sequenced was PBMCs or T cells enriched from blood (not recorded which). These receptors all come from a woman younger than 45 who had been exposed to COVID-19.

Of note for this clone: One end of the junction fails to match germline, which may point to a read error. The V and J genes are TRBV7-7 and TRBJ2-7; 9 positions agree with TRBD2. The CDR3 has 16 amino acids. Germline-derived CDR1 and CDR2 are SSHAT and FNYEAQ (reference sequence). CDR3 sequence reads: CASSLEAGGPTYEQYF. CDR3 nucleotide sequence: TGTGCTAGCAGCTTAGAGGCGGGGGGGCCTACCTACGAGCAGTACTTC.

The chain is built from TRBV7-8 and TRBJ2-5; D is undetermined. From germline, CDR1 is SGHVS and CDR2 FQNEAQ. The CDR3 totals 12 residues. Trimming removed 5 bases from V and 5 bases from J, with 9 bases in between. CDR3 protein: CASSPILETQYF. In DNA form, the CDR3 reads TGTGCCAGCAGCCCCATTTTGGAGACCCAGTACTTC.

The rearrangement links TRBV29-1 to TRBJ2-7; D ambiguous. The CDR3 loop spans 12 amino acids. Trimming removed 6 bases at V and 2 bases at J, with 11 bases between. Germline assignment: CDR1 SQVTM and CDR2 ANQGSEA. CDR3 DNA sequence: TGCAGCGTCCTGAGGCTGCCCTACGAGCAGTACTTC. This gives the protein CSVLRLPYEQYF.

The CDR3 DNA follows: TGTGCCAGCAGTTACAACAGGGAGCGCGGATCACCCCTCCACTTT. Translation: CASSYNRERGSPLHF. The rearrangement links TRBV6-5 to TRBJ1-6; the D gene is possibly TRBD1 (6 bases). Germline V lookup: CDR1 MNHEY, CDR2 SVGAGI. Trimming stripped 2 bases from V and 10 bases from J, with 15 bases between. The CDR3 is made up of 15 amino acids.

The chain combines TRBV29-1 with TRBJ2-1; 12 bases are a match to TRBD2. This CDR3 has 16 residues. Germline V lookup: CDR1 SQVTM, CDR2 ANQGSEA. J lost 4 bases, V lost 5 bases, and 9 bases had no gene match. This CDR3 reads CSVSPSGLAGYNEQFF. CDR3 coding DNA: TGCAGCGTTAGCCCCTCGGGACTAGCGGGTTACAATGAGCAGTTCTTC.

This chain uses TRBV30 with TRBJ2-7, with a weak D call TRBD1 (6 bases). V was clipped by 0 bases and J by 4 bases, with 10 bases between them. Germline assignment: CDR1 GTSNPN and CDR2 SVGIG (reference sequence). CDR3 length: 13 amino acids. As DNA, the CDR3 is TGTGCCTGGAGTGTAGGCAGGGGATACGAGCAGTACTTC. Translation gives CAWSVGRGYEQYF.

V gene TRBV11-2 combines with J gene TRBJ2-2; D possibly corresponds to TRBD1 (5 bases). Germline CDR1 SGHAT, CDR2 FQNNGV. Trimming cost V 0 bases and J 6 bases, with 11 bases left between them. The CDR3 sequence is 15 residues long. CDR3 nucleotides: TGTGCCAGCAGCTTAGATGAAGGGGTTCCCGGGGAGCTGTTTTTT. Translation gives CASSLDEGVPGELFF.

The chain joins TRBV11-2 to TRBJ2-7; possibly TRBD2 for D (5 bases). The CDR3 is 13 residues long. Trimming cost V 5 bases and J 2 bases, with 10 bases left between them. Germline CDR1 reads SGHAT; CDR2 reads FQNNGV. This CDR3 is CASSRTRAYEQYF. DNA for the CDR3: TGTGCCAGCAGCCGGACTCGAGCCTACGAGCAGTACTTC.

The chain links TRBV3-1 (or the pseudogene TRBV3-2) to TRBJ1-3; perhaps TRBD1 as D (6 bases). CDR1 and CDR2 (germline): LGHDT, YNNKEL (reference sequence). V dropped 0 bases and J dropped 0 bases, with 9 bases sitting between them. The CDR3 extends over 16 amino acids. In nucleotides, the CDR3 is TGTGCCAGCAGCCAAGAATACAGGGTCTCTGGAAACACCATATATTTT. Amino acid sequence: CASSQEYRVSGNTIYF.